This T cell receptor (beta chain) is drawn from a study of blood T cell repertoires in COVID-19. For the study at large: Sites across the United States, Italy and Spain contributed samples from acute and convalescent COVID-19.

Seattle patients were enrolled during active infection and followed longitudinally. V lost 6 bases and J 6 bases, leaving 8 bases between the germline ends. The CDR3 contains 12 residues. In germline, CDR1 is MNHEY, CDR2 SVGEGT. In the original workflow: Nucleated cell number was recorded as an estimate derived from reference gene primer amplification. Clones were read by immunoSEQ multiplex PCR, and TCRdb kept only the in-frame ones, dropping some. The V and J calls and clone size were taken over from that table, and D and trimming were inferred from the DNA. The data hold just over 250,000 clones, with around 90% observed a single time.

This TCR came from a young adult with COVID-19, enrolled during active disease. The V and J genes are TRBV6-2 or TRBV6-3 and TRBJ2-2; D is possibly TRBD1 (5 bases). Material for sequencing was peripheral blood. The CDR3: CASSTGPGELFF. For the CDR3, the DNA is TGTGCCAGCAGCACAGGACCCGGGGAGCTGTTTTTT.